These 26 T cell receptor beta chains share one sample of origin, sequenced in a study of blood T cell repertoires in COVID-19. The method was immunoSEQ multiplex PCR; TCRdb's version includes in-frame clones alone and lacks a portion of them. This table has over 350,000 clones, approximately 90% appearing once. Material: PBMCs or T cells enriched from blood (not recorded which). The receptors were sampled from a woman aged 25-40 years with acute COVID-19.

This clone was seen repeatedly, ten times or more. The genes are TRBV20-1 and TRBJ1-4; TRBD1 is a possible D gene (5 bases). This CDR3 is built from 13 residues. V shed 3 bases and J shed 7 bases, with 12 bases lying between them. From germline, CDR1 is DFQATT and CDR2 SNEGSKA (reference sequence). CDR3 amino acids: CSASEGAVEKLFF. CDR3 coding DNA: TGCAGTGCTAGTGAAGGGGCGGTTGAAAAACTGTTTTTT.

The chain employs TRBV5-5 and TRBJ1-6; TRBD1 aligns across 10 bases. The germline V gene encodes CDR1 SGHKS and CDR2 YYEKEE (reference sequence). V was pared by 6 bases and J by 8 bases, with 5 bases of the junction left unmatched. CDR3 size: 14 residues. The CDR3 DNA is TGTGCCAGCACCCTTGGACAGGGGGATTCACCCCTCCACTTT. Its protein product is CASTLGQGDSPLHF. Full variable domain (remainder filled in from reference TRBV5-5 and TRBJ1-6): DAGVTQSPTHLIKTRGQQVTLRCSPISGHKSVSWYQQVLGQGPQFIFQYYEKEERGRGNFPDRFSARQFPNYSSELNVNALLLGDSALYLCASTLGQGDSPLHFGNGTRLTVT.

V and J are TRBV6-1 and TRBJ2-7; TRBD1 matches at 7 bases. Germline CDR1 is MNHNS and CDR2 is SASEGT. Trimming removed 2 bases from V and 1 base from J; junction bases left unmatched: 8. This CDR3 is built from 16 residues. The CDR3 DNA reads TGTGCCAGCAGTGAAAACTCCGGGACAGTTTCCTACGAGCAGTACTTC. This codes for CASSENSGTVSYEQYF.

The chain combines TRBV19 with TRBJ2-1; D is perhaps TRBD2 (7 bases). CDR1 and CDR2 (germline): LNHDA, SQIVND (reference sequence). The CDR3 length is 13 residues. V was clipped by 3 bases and J by 7 bases, with 10 bases between them. CDR3 in amino acids: CASSIRGANEQFF. For the CDR3, the DNA is TGTGCCAGTAGTATTCGGGGGGCAAATGAGCAGTTCTTC.

This clone was recorded once. The V call is TRBV5-5, the J call TRBJ2-3; D unresolved. The V end lost 6 bases, the J end lost 0 bases, and 5 bases lay between the germline ends. The V gene's germline CDR1 is SGHKS and CDR2 YYEKEE (reference sequence). This CDR3 has 12 amino acids. DNA of the CDR3: TGTGCCAGCATCCCGAGCACAGATACGCAGTATTTT. This gives the protein CASIPSTDTQYF.

The sample holds one count of this clone. The rearrangement links TRBV10-1 to TRBJ2-3; 7 nucleotides align to TRBD2. The CDR3 contains 14 residues. Germline V gene data show CDR1 as WNHNN and CDR2 as SYGVQD (reference sequence). V gave up 6 bases and J gave up 0 bases; unmatched junction bases: 3. The CDR3 DNA is TGCGCCAGCAGCCTCGGGGGGAGCACAGATACGCAGTATTTT. Translation: CASSLGGSTDTQYF.

The rearrangement links TRBV6-5 to TRBJ1-5; possible D gene TRBD1, 6 bases. The germline CDR1 and CDR2 sequences are MNHEY and SVGAGI. Trimming left V 8 bases short and J 3 bases short, with 17 bases between. This CDR3 is 15 amino acids long. The CDR3 region is CASRQQGVSNQPQHF. CDR3 coding DNA: TGTGCCAGCCGCCAACAGGGAGTGTCCAATCAGCCCCAGCATTTT.

The J gene is TRBJ2-6, the V gene TRBV5-1, with 11 nucleotides matching TRBD1. The CDR3 covers 18 residues. The germline gives CDR1 SGHRS, CDR2 YFSETQ. The V gene end was trimmed by 4 bases and the J gene end by 0 bases; junction bases not matched to a gene: 6. DNA for the CDR3: TGCGCCAGCAGCACGACCGGGACAGGGGGCTCTGGGGCCAACGTCCTGACTTTC. As protein: CASSTTGTGGSGANVLTF.

The rearrangement uses TRBV30 and TRBJ1-1; no definite D call. The germline V gene encodes CDR1 GTSNPN and CDR2 SVGIG (reference sequence). The CDR3 totals 13 residues. Trimming pared 1 base from V and 6 bases from J, leaving 12 bases between. The chain's CDR3 is CAWSDTRLAEAFF. CDR3 coding DNA: TGTGCCTGGAGTGATACCCGACTGGCTGAAGCTTTCTTT.

V is TRBV30 and J is TRBJ1-3; 8 bases map to TRBD1. V lost 3 bases, J lost 4 bases, and 5 bases stayed unmatched. The CDR3 runs 14 residues. Germline V CDR1 and CDR2: GTSNPN, SVGIG (reference sequence). The CDR3 spells CAWRGTGKGNTIYF. As DNA, the CDR3 is TGTGCCTGGAGGGGGACAGGTAAAGGAAACACCATATATTTT.

The V and J genes are TRBV19 and TRBJ1-4, with a weak D call TRBD1 (6 bases). Germline V gene sequence: CDR1 LNHDA, CDR2 SQIVND (reference sequence). The V end was cut by 7 bases, the J end by 4 bases, with 13 bases between. The CDR3 runs to 14 residues. CDR3 loop: CASKDSAFNEKLFF. CDR3 coding DNA: TGTGCCAGTAAGGACAGTGCCTTTAATGAAAAACTGTTTTTT.

The chain combines TRBV7-2 with TRBJ2-1; TRBD2 aligns across 9 bases. This CDR3 contains 16 residues. CDR1 is SGHTA and CDR2 is FQGNSA in the germline V gene. J gave up 4 bases and V 4 bases, and 8 bases lay outside the gene matches. The CDR3 sequence: CASSSPLAGGYNEQFF. In nucleotides, the CDR3 is TGTGCCAGCAGCTCTCCTCTGGCGGGGGGGTACAATGAGCAGTTCTTC.

Here the CDR3 reads CASSREPSYEQYF. The CDR3 DNA is TGTGCCAGCAGCCGCGAACCTTCCTACGAGCAGTACTTC. The chain links TRBV3-1 (or the pseudogene TRBV3-2) to TRBJ2-7; D gene unclear. The CDR3 length is 13 residues. CDR1 and CDR2 (germline): LGHDT, YNNKEL (reference sequence). V was clipped by 4 bases and J by 1 base, with 8 bases between them.

The chain joins TRBV25-1 to TRBJ1-6; no definite D call. The V end lost 4 bases, the J end lost 3 bases, and 10 bases lay between the germline ends. This CDR3 comprises 15 residues. Germline V gene lookup returns CDR1 MGHDK and CDR2 SYGVNS. Here the CDR3 reads CASSATGLYNSPLHF. The CDR3 DNA reads TGTGCCAGCAGTGCTACCGGACTCTATAATTCACCCCTCCACTTT. Full variable domain (remainder filled in from reference TRBV25-1 and TRBJ1-6): EADIYQTPRYLVIGTGKKITLECSQTMGHDKMYWYQQDPGMELHLIHYSYGVNSTEKGDLSSESTVSRIRTEHFPLTLESARPSHTSQYLCASSATGLYNSPLHFGNGTRLTVT.

This chain connects TRBV7-3 to TRBJ2-2; 7 nucleotides align to TRBD2. Germline V gene lookup returns CDR1 SGHTA and CDR2 FQGTGA. The CDR3 has 17 amino acids. V was clipped by 1 base and J by 0 bases; unmatched bases: 5. The CDR3 region has the DNA TGTGCCAGCAGCTTAAAGCGGGGTTGGTCGAACACCGGGGAGCTGTTTTTT. It codes for CASSLKRGWSNTGELFF.

The rearrangement links TRBV6-5 to TRBJ1-2; TRBD1 aligns across 9 bases. The ends lost 6 bases at V and 8 bases at J; junction bases unmatched: 7. Germline CDR1 and CDR2: MNHEY and SVGAGI. The CDR3 is 13 residues long. The CDR3 loop is CASRSDRGEGYTF. In DNA, the CDR3 is TGTGCCAGCAGATCAGACAGGGGGGAGGGCTACACCTTC.

For this clone: Other nucleotide sequences in the sample specify the same CDR3. The chain uses TRBV10-3 and TRBJ1-1; D ambiguous. CDR1 is ENHRY and CDR2 is SYGVKD in the germline V gene. V was pared by 4 bases and J by 1 base, with 7 bases between. The CDR3 spans 13 residues. Here the CDR3 DNA reads TGTGCCATCAGTGGAGGGAAGAACACTGAAGCTTTCTTT. Translating gives CAISGGKNTEAFF.

The chain couples TRBV10-3 to TRBJ2-5; 7 nucleotides align to TRBD1. Unmatched junction bases numbered 7, after V lost 3 bases and J lost 3 bases. CDR1 and CDR2 (germline): ENHRY, SYGVKD. The CDR3 extends over 15 amino acids. The CDR3 bases are TGTGCCATCAGTGATACCGAAGACAGGGAAGAGACCCAGTACTTC. Its protein product is CAISDTEDREETQYF.

The chain joins TRBV5-1 to TRBJ2-5; 13 bases are a match to TRBD2. The CDR3 is made up of 16 amino acids. Germline CDR1 is SGHRS and CDR2 is YFSETQ. Unmatched junction bases numbered 1, after V lost 0 bases and J lost 2 bases. The CDR3 sequence: CASSLGTSGGQETQYF. The CDR3 DNA sequence: TGCGCCAGCAGCTTGGGGACTAGCGGGGGTCAAGAGACCCAGTACTTC.

This clone was detected once. The chain links TRBV18 to TRBJ1-2; 7 bases agree with TRBD1. CDR1 is KGHSH and CDR2 is LQKENI in the germline V gene. The junction had 12 bases not matched to a gene; V was cut back by 4 bases and J by 7 bases. The CDR3 runs 15 residues. The CDR3 loop is CASSRLGQAGPGYTF. In nucleotides, the CDR3 is TGTGCCAGCTCACGACTAGGACAGGCAGGCCCTGGCTACACCTTC.

V gene TRBV11-2 combines with J gene TRBJ1-1, with D perhaps TRBD1 (6 bases). This CDR3 comprises 14 residues. Germline CDR1 reads SGHAT; CDR2 reads FQNNGV. Trimming left V 4 bases short and J 6 bases short, with 15 bases between. The CDR3 loop is CASSSYRVGPEAFF. CDR3 DNA sequence: TGTGCCAGCAGCTCGTACAGGGTTGGACCTGAAGCTTTCTTT.

The rearrangement links TRBV2 to TRBJ2-7; 10 nucleotides line up with TRBD1. Germline V gene sequence: CDR1 SNHLY, CDR2 FYNNEI. The CDR3 has 15 amino acids. J gave up 6 bases and V 3 bases, and 8 bases lay outside the gene matches. The CDR3 DNA follows: TGTGCCAGCAGTGAGGTGGGGAGACAGGGGGCCGAGCAGTACTTC. Translating gives CASSEVGRQGAEQYF.

The CDR3 region is CASSPLLSRSDTQYF. The CDR3 nucleotides read TGTGCCAGCAGCCCACTACTTAGCCGGTCAGATACGCAGTATTTT. This chain connects TRBV7-9 to TRBJ2-3; unclear D gene. Trimming stripped 5 bases from V and 4 bases from J, with 16 bases between. Germline V lookup: CDR1 SEHNR, CDR2 FQNEAQ (reference sequence). This CDR3 has 15 amino acids.

The genes are TRBV20-1 and TRBJ1-4; tentative D call: TRBD1 (5 bases). Germline V gene data show CDR1 as DFQATT and CDR2 as SNEGSKA (reference sequence). The CDR3 runs to 14 residues. V gave up 3 bases and J gave up 0 bases, with 8 bases separating them. The CDR3 is CSASWGATNEKLFF. CDR3 sequence (DNA): TGCAGTGCTAGTTGGGGCGCAACTAATGAAAAACTGTTTTTT.

The count of this clone is one. The chain uses TRBV7-3 and TRBJ1-4; D unclear. Germline lookup yields CDR1 SGHTA and CDR2 FQGTGA. The V end lost 2 bases, the J end lost 0 bases, and 7 bases lay between the germline ends. CDR3 length: 15 residues. CDR3 sequence reads: CASSLVPATNEKLFF. CDR3 in DNA: TGTGCCAGCAGCTTAGTCCCTGCAACTAATGAAAAACTGTTTTTT.

The V and J genes are TRBV19 and TRBJ1-2, with 9 bases matching TRBD1. CDR1 is LNHDA and CDR2 is SQIVND in the germline V gene (reference sequence). This CDR3 has 16 residues. The V and J ends lost 5 bases and 6 bases, in that order; junction bases with no gene match: 13. The CDR3 bases are TGTGCCAGTAGTCGTCGTGGGGGACAGGGAACGCATGGCTACACCTTC. Translated, it gives CASSRRGGQGTHGYTF.